These T cell receptor beta chains were read from a single sample in a study of a mutant IDH1 vaccine in newly diagnosed glioma. For these receptors, no antigen is known. TCRdb keeps only in-frame clones here, not all; method: immunoSEQ multiplex PCR. The table shows tens of thousands of clones, with 70% to 85% occurring only once. Sequencing was performed on PBMCs, taken from a glioma patient whose treatment included an IDH1 peptide vaccine. The receptor source for this set is a man aged 18 to 29 with glioma. Some clones in this sample may be carry-over from other donors' samples. Each CDR3 is given with its conserved first and last residue. The D gene is left open where the match is weak. Expanded clones are given a class, and other clones once, few, many or no size at all.

CAWSFLASGNVYEQYF,TGTGCCTGGAGCTTCTTGGCTAGCGGGAACGTCTACGAGCAGTACTTC,16,.,TRBD2,TRBJ2-7,TRBV30
CASSLNRGTYEQYF,TGTGCCAGCAGCTTGAACAGGGGGACCTACGAGCAGTACTTC,14,.,TRBD1,TRBJ2-7,TRBV5-6
CASSQEIQPYYGYTF,TGCGCCAGCAGCCAAGAGATACAGCCTTACTATGGCTACACCTTC,15,.,.,TRBJ1-2,TRBV4-3
CASSNYSGRLYEQYF,TGTGCCAGCAGCAATTACTCGGGACGGCTCTACGAGCAGTACTTC,15,.,.,TRBJ2-7,TRBV7-2
CASSLERQGGNQPQHF,TGTGCCAGCAGCTTGGAGAGGCAGGGAGGGAATCAGCCCCAGCATTTT,16,.,.,TRBJ1-5,TRBV5-6
CASSARGSGANVLTF,TGTGCCAGCAGCGCCCGGGGCTCTGGGGCCAACGTCCTGACTTTC,15,.,.,TRBJ2-6,TRBV9
CASSMISAAGEAFF,TGTGCCAGTAGTATGATAAGTGCGGCAGGCGAAGCTTTCTTT,14,.,.,TRBJ1-1,TRBV19
CASSYSLAARGNTIYF,TGTGCCAGCAGTTACTCGCTCGCGGCGAGAGGAAACACCATATATTTT,16,.,.,TRBJ1-3,TRBV6-5
CASSQGSGGYEQYF,TGCGCCAGCAGCCAAGGTAGCGGGGGCTACGAGCAGTACTTC,14,.,TRBD2,TRBJ2-7,TRBV4-3
CASSQELGRGDTGELFF,TGCGCCAGCAGCCAAGAATTGGGGCGCGGGGACACCGGGGAGCTGTTTTTT,17,.,.,TRBJ2-2,TRBV4-3
CATQGVHYEQYF,TGTGCCACCCAGGGTGTACACTACGAGCAGTACTTC,12,once,.,TRBJ2-7,TRBV10-3
CASSYGAGGPETQYF,TGTGCCAGCAGTTACGGAGCGGGGGGGCCGGAGACCCAGTACTTC,15,.,TRBD2,TRBJ2-5,TRBV6-6
CASSQDRGKLFF,TGTGCCAGCAGCCAAGATAGGGGAAAACTGTTTTTT,12,.,.,TRBJ1-4,TRBV4-2
CASSHPGGNTEAFF,TGTGCCAGCAGTCACCCAGGGGGCAACACTGAAGCTTTCTTT,14,few,TRBD1,TRBJ1-1,TRBV6-5
CAWRRPGALGETQYF,TGTGCCTGGAGACGGCCTGGCGCTCTCGGAGAGACCCAGTACTTC,15,.,.,TRBJ2-5,TRBV30
CASFGNTEAFF,TGTGCCTCCTTCGGAAACACTGAAGCTTTCTTT,11,.,.,TRBJ1-1,TRBV30
CASSLSIPSRYQETQYF,TGTGCCAGCAGTTTATCGATTCCCTCCCGGTACCAAGAGACCCAGTACTTC,17,.,.,TRBJ2-5,TRBV27
CASSLETLGYEQYF,TGTGCCAGCAGCTTAGAGACTCTCGGCTACGAGCAGTACTTC,14,.,.,TRBJ2-7,TRBV7-2
CASSTGMPGEQYF,TGTGCCAGCAGTACCGGGATGCCGGGGGAGCAGTACTTC,13,.,.,TRBJ2-7,TRBV6-1
CASSLGPDRVTAFF,TGTGCCAGCAGCTTAGGCCCCGACAGGGTCACAGCTTTCTTT,14,medium-sized,TRBD1,TRBJ1-1,TRBV13
CASRPRGNTGELFF,TGTGCCAGCAGACCCCGGGGGAACACCGGGGAGCTGTTTTTT,14,.,.,TRBJ2-2,TRBV6-1
CASTPAHGRARNTIYF,TGTGCCAGTACCCCCGCCCACGGGCGGGCTAGGAACACCATATATTTT,16,.,.,TRBJ1-3,TRBV19
CASSFSPNQPQHF,TGTGCCAGCAGTTTTTCCCCGAATCAGCCCCAGCATTTT,13,.,.,TRBJ1-5,TRBV28
CASSYFPSGGTSNTQYF,TGCGCCAGCAGCTACTTTCCTAGCGGGGGGACCTCGAATACGCAGTATTTT,17,.,TRBD2,TRBJ2-3,TRBV5-1
CASSDTRDRGSYEQYF,TGCGCCAGCAGTGACACCCGGGACAGGGGCTCCTACGAGCAGTACTTC,16,.,TRBD1,TRBJ2-7,TRBV10-1
CASSLGAEAFF,TGTGCCAGCAGCCTAGGAGCTGAAGCTTTCTTT,11,.,.,TRBJ1-1,TRBV11-2
CAWSKGGARIETQYF,TGTGCCTGGAGTAAGGGGGGGGCGAGGATAGAGACCCAGTACTTC,15,.,.,TRBJ2-5,TRBV30
CASSIDRVSTDTQYF,TGTGCCAGCAGTATTGACAGGGTTAGCACAGATACGCAGTATTTT,15,.,TRBD1,TRBJ2-3,TRBV6-5